This T cell receptor beta chain was profiled in a study of CD8 T cells in Susac syndrome. Study in general: Blood was drawn from patients with Susac syndrome. At that point, they were therapy-naive, on corticosteroids, or on intravenous immunoglobulin alone.

A quantity of roughly 0.5 to 1 ug RNA underwent reverse transcription using random hexamers. Amplification of TCR beta CDR3 by immunoSEQ multiplex PCR spanned 54 Vbeta and 13 Jbeta. Via MiXCR, TCRdb re-called the immunoSEQ multiplex PCR reads, giving one row per CDR3 protein. The sample shows roughly 150,000 distinct CDR3 sequences, 85% to 95% of them seen only once. On this clonotype itself: Its antigen is unknown.

Study-wide results and limits: The study admitted that it had a relatively small number of individuals in its TCR sequencing and HLA analysis.

The V end lost 8 bases, the J end lost 3 bases, and 15 bases lay between the germline ends. The germline gives CDR1 DFQATT, CDR2 SNEGSKA (reference sequence). The CDR3 contains 13 residues. This chain joins TRBV20-1 and TRBJ2-3, with D tentatively TRBD2 (5 bases). The sequence was obtained from a human donor with Susac syndrome. The sequencing input was CD8+ T cells from PBMCs. The CDR3 loop is CSLRGRATDTQYF. In DNA, the CDR3 is TGCAGTCTTCGTGGGCGGGCTACAGATACGCAGTATTTT.